The 32 T cell receptor beta chains in this list originate from one sample, sequenced in a study of T-cell memory formation after mild COVID-19. TCRdb fed the 5' RACE reads into MiXCR, producing one record per CDR3 protein. The table has 85,000 to 120,000 distinct CDR3 sequences, 9.5% to 15% seen once. The sequenced sample consisted of PBMCs or a T cell subset sorted from them (not recorded which). The receptors here all came from an adult woman who had mild COVID-19 (a few samples of this study predate the infection). Cell type and time point are not known.

V gene TRBV21-1 combines with J gene TRBJ2-2; the tabulated D call, TRBD2, remains unverified against the DNA. TRBV21-1 is a known pseudogene. The CDR3 is 18 residues long. CDR3 amino acids: CASSKTDSGGEYTGELFF. For the CDR3, the DNA is TGTGCCAGCAGCAAAACGGACAGCGGGGGGGAATACACCGGGGAGCTGTTTTTT.

J is TRBJ2-2 and V is TRBV7-6; 9 bases map to TRBD1. The junction had 8 bases not matched to a gene; V was cut back by 5 bases and J by 4 bases. The CDR3 sequence is 16 residues long. Germline V gives CDR1 SGHVS, CDR2 FNYEAQ. CDR3 amino acids: CASSRMGQGATGELFF. DNA for the CDR3: TGTGCCAGCAGCCGCATGGGACAGGGCGCCACCGGGGAGCTGTTTTTT.

This clonotype came up a few times. This sequence joins TRBV7-9 and TRBJ1-1; the D gene is possibly TRBD1 (6 bases). Trimming stripped 4 bases from V and 1 base from J, with 13 bases between. CDR1 is SEHNR, CDR2 FQNEAQ, per germline (reference sequence). The CDR3 consists of 15 residues. The CDR3 loop reads CASSYLQGRNTEAFF. CDR3 coding DNA: TGTGCCAGCAGCTACCTACAGGGAAGGAACACTGAAGCTTTCTTT.

This clonotype has just a few counts. The V and J genes are TRBV6-2 or TRBV6-3 and TRBJ2-6; weak D call: TRBD1 (5 bases). The CDR3 runs 16 residues. Trimming took 4 bases from V and 5 from J, leaving 15 bases between them. Per the germline V gene, CDR1 is MNHEY and CDR2 is SVGEGT. CDR3 sequence: CASSSGLSGWANVLTF. The CDR3 region has the DNA TGTGCCAGCAGTTCAGGGCTTTCGGGCTGGGCCAACGTCCTGACTTTC.

The rearrangement links TRBV25-1 to TRBJ1-5, with unresolved D. V gave up 2 bases and J gave up 7 bases, with 12 bases separating them. The CDR3 is 14 residues long. CDR1 and CDR2 from the germline V gene are MGHDK and SYGVNS. CDR3 DNA sequence: TGTGCCAGCAGTGAAGTAGGGAGCTTCCAGCCCCAGCATTTT. Amino acid sequence: CASSEVGSFQPQHF.

The table lists this clonotype with a few counts. This chain connects TRBV4-3 to TRBJ2-3, with TRBD1 as a possible D gene (5 bases). Germline CDR1 reads LGHNA; CDR2 reads YSLEER. Trimming shortened V by 3 bases and J by 2 bases, and 12 bases separated the two germline ends. CDR3 length: 15 amino acids. CDR3 DNA sequence: TGCGCCAGCAGCCAGTACCAAGGGGTCACAGATACGCAGTATTTT. As protein: CASSQYQGVTDTQYF.

This clonotype was found many times. The genes are TRBV5-5 and TRBJ2-7; D not resolved. The CDR3 is 13 residues long. Germline assignment: CDR1 SGHKS and CDR2 YYEKEE (reference sequence). V lost 0 bases, J lost 7 bases, and 11 bases lay in between. The CDR3: CASSLGGGWEQYF. The DNA of the CDR3 is TGTGCCAGCAGCTTGGGTGGCGGCTGGGAGCAGTACTTC.

The chain carries TRBV15 and TRBJ1-5, with TRBD1 matching 7 bases. Per germline, CDR1 LNHNV and CDR2 YYDKDF (reference sequence). The CDR3 is made up of 18 amino acids. V shed 0 bases and J 2 bases; nucleotides not matched to a gene: 10. For the CDR3, the DNA is TGTGCCACCAGCAGAGACTCAAATACAGGGGTAGGCAATCAGCCCCAGCATTTT. Its protein product is CATSRDSNTGVGNQPQHF.

This clonotype was seen a few times. The rearrangement joins TRBV6-5 to TRBJ2-7; TRBD1 agrees at 7 bases. CDR1 and CDR2 (germline): MNHEY, SVGAGI. Unmatched junction bases numbered 7, after V lost 6 bases and J lost 2 bases. CDR3 length equals 14 residues. Written as DNA, the CDR3 is TGTGCCAGCAGCTCCGGGACAGATACCTACGAGCAGTACTTC. Amino acid sequence: CASSSGTDTYEQYF.

This rearrangement joins TRBV30 to TRBJ2-7; 7 bases fit TRBD1. Germline loops: CDR1 GTSNPN, CDR2 SVGIG (reference sequence). The CDR3 runs 15 residues. After removal of 5 bases from V and 3 bases from J, the junction contained 13 bases not matched to a gene. CDR3 DNA: TGTGCCTGGGGATGGACCGGGACAGCAAACTACGAGCAGTACTTC. Amino acids: CAWGWTGTANYEQYF. Drawing the rest from reference TRBV30 and TRBJ2-7, the complete variable domain is SQTIHQWPATLVQPVGSPLSLECTVEGTSNPNLYWYRQAAGRGLQLLFYSVGIGQISSEVPQNLSASRPQDRQFILSSKKLLLSDSGFYLCAWGWTGTANYEQYFGPGTRLTVT.

This clonotype was counted ten times or more. CDR3 bases: TGTGCCAGCAGCTTAGGACAGGGTGGAAATTACGAGCAGTACTTC. As protein: CASSLGQGGNYEQYF. J is TRBJ2-7 and V is TRBV7-7; 7 nucleotides agree with TRBD1. Germline V CDR1 and CDR2: SSHAT, FNYEAQ (reference sequence). With 1 base clipped from V and 4 bases from J, the junction kept 7 bases outside the gene matches. The CDR3 is made up of 15 amino acids.

The rearrangement uses TRBV7-3 and TRBJ2-4, with TRBD1 as a possible D gene (6 bases). The germline CDR1 and CDR2 sequences are SGHTA and FQGTGA. V gave up 3 bases and J gave up 7 bases, with 19 bases separating them. The CDR3 has 16 residues. CDR3 region: CASSLGPGQGENIQYF. The CDR3, as DNA: TGTGCCAGCAGCTTGGGGCCGGGACAAGGCGAGAACATTCAGTACTTC.

The table lists this clonotype with a few counts. V and J are TRBV30 and TRBJ1-5; D is unresolved. V was pared by 3 bases and J by 3 bases, with 12 bases between. The CDR3 is 14 residues long. Germline V lookup: CDR1 GTSNPN, CDR2 SVGIG (reference sequence). CDR3 nucleotides: TGTGCCTGGAGCATCGACGGAAACAATCAGCCCCAGCATTTT. It encodes CAWSIDGNNQPQHF. Based on the CDR3 plus reference TRBV30 and TRBJ1-5, the full variable domain is SQTIHQWPATLVQPVGSPLSLECTVEGTSNPNLYWYRQAAGRGLQLLFYSVGIGQISSEVPQNLSASRPQDRQFILSSKKLLLSDSGFYLCAWSIDGNNQPQHFGDGTRLSIL.

This clonotype was detected only a few times. The chain couples TRBV29-1 to TRBJ2-7, with D possibly matching TRBD1 (5 bases). From germline, CDR1 is SQVTM and CDR2 ANQGSEA. The ends were cut back, 2 bases at V and 2 bases at J, with 16 bases in the middle. This CDR3 contains 15 residues. The CDR3 protein is CSVEMAGQQTYEQYF. The CDR3 region has the DNA TGCAGCGTTGAAATGGCAGGGCAACAAACCTACGAGCAGTACTTC.

This clonotype occurred a few times. This chain uses TRBV12-3 or TRBV12-4 with TRBJ2-1; 9 bases line up with TRBD1. The CDR3 spans 16 residues. With 4 bases clipped from V and 8 bases from J, the junction kept 12 bases outside the gene matches. The CDR3 is CASSYYTGQGMDEQFF. The CDR3 DNA reads TGTGCCAGCAGTTACTACACGGGACAGGGTATGGATGAGCAGTTCTTC.

About this clonotype: A much larger clonotype is one base distant, so this may be a read error. V usage is TRBV12-3 or TRBV12-4 and J usage is TRBJ2-7, with TRBD1 matching over 11 bases. This CDR3 contains 17 residues. CDR3 nucleotides: TGTGCCAGCAGTTCCCCGGTGACTCCGGGACAGGGGGACGATCAGTACTTC. Protein sequence: CASSSPVTPGQGDDQYF.

The sample holds one count of this clonotype. CDR3 sequence: CASSYTQPPYEQYF. CDR3 nucleotide sequence: TGTGCCAGCAGTTACACACAACCCCCCTACGAGCAGTACTTC. The chain employs TRBV6-2 or TRBV6-3 and TRBJ2-7; D is ambiguous. CDR1 is MNHEY and CDR2 is SVGEGT in the germline V gene. V lost 2 bases, J lost 2 bases, and 10 bases lay in between. This CDR3 region has 14 residues.

This rearrangement joins TRBV6-6 to TRBJ1-5; D remains ambiguous. V lost 0 bases and J lost 0, with 9 bases in between. The V gene's germline CDR1 is MNHNY and CDR2 SVGAGI (reference sequence). This CDR3 has 16 residues. For the CDR3, the DNA is TGTGCCAGCAGTTACTCGATTTGGGATAGCAATCAGCCCCAGCATTTT. It translates to CASSYSIWDSNQPQHF.

This clonotype occurred a few times. V and J are TRBV6-1 and TRBJ1-1; the D gene is possibly TRBD1 (5 bases). Trimming took 2 bases from V and 1 from J, leaving 14 bases between them. The CDR3 sequence is 16 residues long. The V gene's germline CDR1 is MNHNS and CDR2 SASEGT. Written as DNA, the CDR3 is TGTGCCAGCAGTGAAACAAGTAAGGGGCCGAACACTGAAGCTTTCTTT. As protein: CASSETSKGPNTEAFF.

The CDR3 nucleotides are TGTGCCAGCAGACCAGGACAAAACACCGGGGAGCTGTTTTTT. It is translated as CASRPGQNTGELFF. The gene calls are TRBV12-3 or TRBV12-4 and TRBJ2-2, with TRBD1 as a possible D gene (5 bases). The CDR3 consists of 14 residues. V lost 6 bases and J 2 bases, leaving 10 bases between the germline ends.

The chain carries TRBV15 and TRBJ2-2; D unresolved. The CDR3 is 13 residues long. Germline assignment: CDR1 LNHNV and CDR2 YYDKDF (reference sequence). V lost 5 bases to trimming and J lost 5 bases, with 9 bases between them. For the CDR3, the DNA is TGTGCCACCAGCTTAGGAAGTACCGGGGAGCTGTTTTTT. Translation: CATSLGSTGELFF. Using reference TRBV15 and TRBJ2-2 for the parts outside the CDR3, the full variable domain is DAMVIQNPRYQVTQFGKPVTLSCSQTLNHNVMYWYQQKSSQAPKLLFHYYDKDFNNEADTPDNFQSRRPNTSFCFLDIRSPGLGDTAMYLCATSLGSTGELFFGEGSRLTVL.

The chain recombines TRBV12-3 or TRBV12-4 with TRBJ2-3; 10 bases align to TRBD2. V lost 3 bases to trimming and J lost 4 bases; unmatched junction nucleotides: 4. The length of the CDR3 is 15 residues. The CDR3 DNA reads as TGTGCCAGCAGTTTGGCTAGCGGGAGAGCAGATACGCAGTATTTT. Protein sequence: CASSLASGRADTQYF.

This clonotype has a handful of counts. In nucleotides, the CDR3 is TGCGCCAGCAGCTTGGGTGACGGCCGGAACACTGAAGCTTTCTTT. It yields the protein CASSLGDGRNTEAFF. The chain employs TRBV5-1 and TRBJ1-1; D call uncertain. The CDR3 is 15 amino acids. CDR1 is SGHRS, CDR2 YFSETQ, per germline. The V and J ends lost 0 bases and 1 base respectively, with 10 bases between them.

A few counts support this clonotype. The junction departs from the called germline gene at one end, perhaps through a read error. The rearrangement joins TRBV7-7 to TRBJ2-5; 7 positions agree with TRBD1. The CDR3 is 15 amino acids. Germline lookup yields CDR1 SSHAT and CDR2 FNYEAQ (reference sequence). The DNA of the CDR3 is TGTGCTAGCAGTTGGAAGAACAGGGGCAGAGAGACCCAGTACTTC. Translation gives CASSWKNRGRETQYF.

This clonotype has a count of ten or more. J is TRBJ2-1 and V is TRBV3-1, with 8 bases fitting TRBD2. Germline V CDR1 and CDR2: LGHDT, YNNKEL (reference sequence). The CDR3 consists of 17 residues. Unmatched junction bases numbered 8, after V lost 0 bases and J lost 4 bases. The CDR3: CASSQDFSGASYNEQFF. For the CDR3, the DNA is TGTGCCAGCAGCCAAGACTTTAGCGGGGCGTCTTACAATGAGCAGTTCTTC.

The V and J genes are TRBV14 and TRBJ2-3, with D perhaps matching TRBD2 (5 bases). Germline V gene sequence: CDR1 SGHDN, CDR2 FVKESK. The length of the CDR3 is 16 residues. V lost 4 bases and J 4 bases, leaving 18 bases between the germline ends. CDR3 nucleotide sequence: TGTGCCAGCAGCCTAGGACTCACCTTATACCCAGATACGCAGTATTTT. Translation gives CASSLGLTLYPDTQYF.

Here the CDR3 DNA reads TGTGCCAGCAGCGGACGTCCAGCTAACTATGGCTACACCTTC. Translating it yields CASSGRPANYGYTF. The chain recombines TRBV6-2 or TRBV6-3 with TRBJ1-2; D gene unclear. CDR1 and CDR2 (germline): MNHEY, SVGEGT. V was cut by 6 bases and J by 0 bases, with 11 bases left in between. The CDR3 consists of 14 residues.

This clonotype has a count of ten or more. The chain recombines TRBV7-9 with TRBJ2-7, with a weak D call TRBD1 (6 bases). The V end was cut by 5 bases, the J end by 4 bases, with 21 bases between. This CDR3 region has 16 residues. Germline values: CDR1 SEHNR, CDR2 FQNEAQ (reference sequence). The CDR3 DNA sequence: TGTGCCAGCAGCATAAAACAGGGATCTGCCTTTTACGAGCAGTACTTC. Protein product: CASSIKQGSAFYEQYF.

The CDR3 region is CASSGGLAEIYNEQFF. CDR3 nucleotide sequence: TGCGCCAGCAGCGGTGGACTAGCGGAAATCTACAATGAGCAGTTCTTC. V is TRBV5-1 and J is TRBJ2-1, with 10 positions matching TRBD2. Germline V gene data show CDR1 as SGHRS and CDR2 as YFSETQ. This CDR3 has 16 amino acids. With 4 bases clipped from V and 3 bases from J, the junction kept 7 bases outside the gene matches.

V is TRBV7-9 and J is TRBJ2-7, with TRBD1 identical over 10 bases. CDR3 length: 15 amino acids. Germline lookup yields CDR1 SEHNR and CDR2 FQNEAQ (reference sequence). V was pared by 6 bases and J by 7 bases, with 12 bases of the junction left unmatched. The DNA for the CDR3 is TGTGCCAGCAGAGGGAACCGGGACAGGGGCAGTGAGCAGTACTTC. Protein product: CASRGNRDRGSEQYF. Complete variable domain (other parts from reference TRBV7-9 and TRBJ2-7): DTGVSQNPRHKITKRGQNVTFRCDPISEHNRLYWYRQTLGQGPEFLTYFQNEAQLEKSRLLSDRFSAERPKGSFSTLEIQRTEQGDSAMYLCASRGNRDRGSEQYFGPGTRLTVT.

The V and J genes are TRBV4-1 and TRBJ2-1; D possibly uses TRBD1 or TRBD2 (6 bases each). V was pared by 0 bases and J by 7 bases, with 13 bases between. The V gene's germline CDR1 is MGHRA and CDR2 YSYEKL. The CDR3 covers 15 residues. The CDR3 loop is CASSQDSTGRNEQFF. CDR3 nucleotides: TGCGCCAGCAGCCAAGATTCAACAGGGAGGAATGAGCAGTTCTTC.

This clonotype was recorded a few times. V is TRBV4-1 and J is TRBJ1-2; 11 bases fit TRBD1. The V gene end was trimmed by 4 bases and the J gene end by 8 bases; junction bases not matched to a gene: 6. This CDR3 is built from 14 residues. Germline V CDR1 and CDR2: MGHRA, YSYEKL. CDR3 protein: CASSLLDRGRGYTF. CDR3 DNA: TGCGCCAGCAGCCTCCTGGACAGGGGGCGCGGCTACACCTTC.